The rows below give T cell receptor beta chains drawn from one sample of a study of blood T cells in healthy people across ages. TCRdb fed the 5' RACE reads into MiXCR, producing one record per CDR3 protein. The table has about 580,000 distinct CDR3 sequences, roughly 48% seen once. The specimen was blood. The receptors derive from a man older than 75 in good health. Both conserved end residues are part of each CDR3. The D gene is left open where the match is weak. Only some rows state a clone size, as once, few, many or a class for expanded clones.

-,few,TRBV20-1,TRBJ2-5,TGCAGTGCTGTAACTCGGGAGACCCAGTACTTC,CSAVTRETQYF
-,few,TRBV28,TRBJ2-7,TGTGCCAGCTGCCTAGGGGGAGACTACGAGCAGTACTTC,CASCLGGDYEQYF
-,once,TRBV7-2,TRBJ1-1,TGTGCCAGCACCCCCGGGTACATACCCAAGAACACTGAAGCTTTCTTT,CASTPGYIPKNTEAFF
-,few,TRBV6-9,TRBJ2-7,TGTGCGAGCACGGGGGGCCACTCCTACGAGCAGTACTTC,CASTGGHSYEQYF
-,few,TRBV20-1,TRBJ2-3,TGCAGTGCCGGGGGTAGCTCGGTGACAGATACGCAGTATTTT,CSAGGSSVTDTQYF
-,-,TRBV7-9,TRBJ1-1,TGTGCCAGCAGCCCGGCACGGGGCTATAACACTGAAGCTTTCTTT,CASSPARGYNTEAFF
-,-,TRBV4-1,TRBJ2-2,TGCGCCAGCAGCCAATTGCAGTTCACCGGGGAGCTGTTTTTT,CASSQLQFTGELFF
-,once,TRBV20-1,TRBJ1-6,TGCAGTGCTAGGGTCGCGCCAGGGCGTTCACCCCCCCACTTT,CSARVAPGRSPPHF
-,-,TRBV29-1,TRBJ2-1,TGCAGCTCTTCCGGGACACCCTCCAATGAGCAGTTCTTC,CSSSGTPSNEQFF
-,few,TRBV11-2,TRBJ2-1,TGTGCCAGCAGCCCCGCTCGGACCGGCGTCGGTGAGCAGTTCTTC,CASSPARTGVGEQFF
-,once,TRBV7-2,TRBJ2-1,TGTGCCAGCAGCAACACCGGGACCACCTACAATGAGCAGTTCTTC,CASSNTGTTYNEQFF
-,once,TRBV20-1,TRBJ2-1,TGCAGTGCTAGAGAAGGAGGAGGTGAGCAGTTCTTC,CSAREGGGEQFF
TRBD1,-,TRBV20-1,TRBJ2-7,TGCAGTGCCTCGACAGGGGGTCCCTACGAGCAGTACTTC,CSASTGGPYEQYF
-,many,TRBV6-5,TRBJ1-4,TGTGCCAGCAGTGATCGACGAAGGCTGTTTTTT,CASSDRRRLFF
-,-,TRBV4-2,TRBJ2-7,TGTGCCAGCAGCCAAGAAGGGGTGCCTGCCTACGAGCAGTACTTC,CASSQEGVPAYEQYF
TRBD2,many,TRBV6-5,TRBJ2-7,TGTGCCAGCAGTTATGGGGCGGGGGCCTACGAGCAGTACTTC,CASSYGAGAYEQYF
-,many,TRBV6-5,TRBJ2-6,TGTGCCAGCAGTACGACCTCTGGGGCCAACGTCCTGACTTTC,CASSTTSGANVLTF
TRBD2,once,TRBV5-8,TRBJ2-3,TGTGCCAGCAGCTTGCCCGCTAGCGGAGGTACGCAGTATTTT,CASSLPASGGTQYF
-,-,TRBV20-1,TRBJ1-1,TGCAGTGCTCCCCTCGATGGGGGAGGCACTGAAGCTTTCTTT,CSAPLDGGGTEAFF
-,-,TRBV6-2/TRBV6-3,TRBJ2-3,TGTGCCAGCAGTTACAGCGGAGATACAGATACGCAGTATTTT,CASSYSGDTDTQYF
-,-,TRBV27,TRBJ2-4,TGTGCCAGCAGTTTATCTTTCGGTAGGGGCGTAGGGCACAGCGATCTTTCCGGGCAGTACTTC,CASSLSFGRGVGHSDLSGQYF
-,-,TRBV15,TRBJ2-5,TGTGCCACCAGCAGAGAACCGAGTGATGAGCAGTACTTC,CATSREPSDEQYF
TRBD2,-,TRBV6-2/TRBV6-3,TRBJ2-3,TGTGCCAGCAGTCCGCTACCGCACGGGACTAGCGGGAGAAGTAATACGCAGTATTTT,CASSPLPHGTSGRSNTQYF
TRBD1,-,TRBV10-3,TRBJ2-5,TGTGCCATCAGTGCTGAGTCGACAGGGACCTCCGGGACCCAGTACTTC,CAISAESTGTSGTQYF
-,-,TRBV6-5,TRBJ2-3,TGTGCCAGCAGGAGTCTTGGTTTGGGCGCAGATACGCAGTATTTT,CASRSLGLGADTQYF
-,-,TRBV10-3,TRBJ2-7,TGTGCCATCAGTGAGTCGAATAGGGTGGGTACCTACGAGCAGTACTTC,CAISESNRVGTYEQYF
-,-,TRBV7-3,TRBJ2-3,TGTGCCAGCAGCTTAACGGGCCCCGTACCCGGTACGCAGTATTTT,CASSLTGPVPGTQYF
TRBD2,-,TRBV7-6,TRBJ2-3,TGTGCCAGCAGCTTCACTAGCGGGAGCACAGATACGCAGTATTTT,CASSFTSGSTDTQYF
TRBD2,-,TRBV9,TRBJ2-1,TGTGCCAGCAGCGTAGGAACTAGCGGAAACTACAATGAGCAGTTCTTC,CASSVGTSGNYNEQFF
-,-,TRBV6-1,TRBJ2-1,TGTGCCAGCAGTGAAGGGGGCCATGAGCAGTTCTTC,CASSEGGHEQFF
-,-,TRBV6-2/TRBV6-3,TRBJ2-5,TGTGCCAGCAGTTCCACACGTTTAGGGGATGAGCAGTACTTC,CASSSTRLGDEQYF
TRBD2,few,TRBV7-2,TRBJ2-1,TGTGCCAGCAGCTTAGTTGGGACTAGCGGAAGTAGCTCCTACAATGAGCAGTTCTTC,CASSLVGTSGSSSYNEQFF
-,-,TRBV12-3/TRBV12-4,TRBJ2-7,TGTGCCAGCAGTATCCGGGGGAATTCCTACGAGCAGTACTTC,CASSIRGNSYEQYF
-,-,TRBV19,TRBJ1-5,TGTGCCAGTAGTATGGAGGGCACTCAGCCCCAGCATTTT,CASSMEGTQPQHF
TRBD2,-,TRBV6-1,TRBJ2-1,TGTGCCAGCAGTCCTCCGGGACTAGCGGGGGGTGGTGTCTACAATGAGCAGTTCTTC,CASSPPGLAGGGVYNEQFF
-,-,TRBV2,TRBJ1-2,TGTGCCAGCAGTCCGGACACTTCAAACTATGGCTACACCTTC,CASSPDTSNYGYTF
TRBD1,few,TRBV5-1,TRBJ2-4,TGCGCCAGCAGCACGGGACAGGGAAGCAACATTCAGTACTTC,CASSTGQGSNIQYF
TRBD2,-,TRBV10-3,TRBJ2-3,TGTGCCATCAGCTCACCCAGACTAGCGGGGGTGCTAGATACGCAGTATTTT,CAISSPRLAGVLDTQYF
-,few,TRBV20-1,TRBJ1-4,TGCAGTGCTAGGGGGCAAGGCACAACTAATGAAAAACTGTTTTTT,CSARGQGTTNEKLFF
-,-,TRBV4-3,TRBJ2-6,TGCGCCAGCAGCCCCCGACAGGACTCTGGGGCCAACGTCCTGACTTTC,CASSPRQDSGANVLTF
-,-,TRBV20-1,TRBJ2-1,TGCAGTGCTAGAGTGGGCGGTGGGTATGAGCAGTTCTTC,CSARVGGGYEQFF
TRBD2,few,TRBV3-1,TRBJ2-7,TGTGCCAGCAACTCCTTAGCGGGAGACGAGCAGTACTTC,CASNSLAGDEQYF